This TCR beta chain was sequenced during a study of blood T cell repertoires in COVID-19. Trimming stripped 1 base from V and 7 bases from J, with 17 bases between. The CDR3 is 16 amino acids. The germline gives CDR1 MGHRA, CDR2 YSYEKL. The assay was immunoSEQ multiplex PCR, and TCRdb's table has in-frame clones only and misses some. The sample consists of roughly 320,000 clones, just under 90% of them appearing once. The sequenced material came from peripheral blood. This clonotype was sampled from a woman in her thirties with COVID-19, enrolled during active disease. The chain combines TRBV4-1 with TRBJ1-5; maybe TRBD1 (6 bases). The CDR3 region is CASSQAPFRGPQPQHF. CDR3 bases: TGCGCCAGCAGCCAAGCCCCCTTCAGGGGCCCACAGCCCCAGCATTTT.